What follows are 7 T cell receptor beta chains derived from one specimen sequenced in a study of CD8+ T cells in alopecia areata. cDNA reverse transcribed from extracted RNA served as the sequencing template. The protocol was immunoSEQ multiplex PCR, while the TCRdb copy is restricted to in-frame clones and leaves out a portion. The sample has hundreds of thousands of clones, over 45% seen once. The treatment denotes: oral pan-JAK inhibitor, 5-10 mg twice daily. The sample in question was CD4+ T cells sorted from blood, obtained at week 24, from a patient treated with tofacitinib. The source of these receptors is a human donor with alopecia areata.

The chain is built from TRBV9 and TRBJ2-3; D not resolved. Trimming shortened V by 4 bases and J by 6 bases, and 15 bases separated the two germline ends. CDR1 SGDLS and CDR2 YYNGEE come from the germline V gene. This CDR3 comprises 14 residues. The CDR3 region is CASSSVGNDDTQYF. CDR3 coding DNA: TGTGCCAGCAGCAGCGTCGGTAATGATGATACGCAGTATTTT.

J is TRBJ2-7 and V is TRBV2, with D unresolved. V was shortened by 1 base and J by 2 bases, with 9 bases between the two germline ends. The CDR3 is made up of 14 amino acids. CDR1 SNHLY and CDR2 FYNNEI come from the germline V gene. CDR3 in DNA: TGTGCCAGCAGTGAAGGGCTTCCCACCTACGAGCAGTACTTC. Its translation is CASSEGLPTYEQYF.

The chain is built from TRBV4-2 and TRBJ2-1, with D possibly TRBD1 on 5 matching bases. Trimming cost V 3 bases and J 4 bases, with 13 bases left between them. Per the germline V gene, CDR1 is LGHNA and CDR2 is YNFKEQ. The length of the CDR3 is 15 residues. The CDR3 DNA reads as TGTGCCAGCAGCCACGGACATAAGAGGTACAATGAGCAGTTCTTC. Translating it yields CASSHGHKRYNEQFF.

The CDR3 loop is CAWSQGTVNQPQHF. As DNA, the CDR3 is TGTGCCTGGAGTCAGGGGACAGTTAATCAGCCCCAGCATTTT. This chain links TRBV30 with TRBJ1-5; 7 bases fit TRBD1. Germline V CDR1 and CDR2: GTSNPN, SVGIG (reference sequence). With V trimmed by 2 bases and J by 4 bases, 5 bases remained unmatched. There are 14 residues in the CDR3. Looking up the rest from reference TRBV30 and TRBJ1-5 gives the full variable domain: SQTIHQWPATLVQPVGSPLSLECTVEGTSNPNLYWYRQAAGRGLQLLFYSVGIGQISSEVPQNLSASRPQDRQFILSSKKLLLSDSGFYLCAWSQGTVNQPQHFGDGTRLSIL.

The chain has TRBV5-1 and TRBJ1-1, with 8 bases aligning to TRBD1. V shed 0 bases and J 2 bases; nucleotides not matched to a gene: 3. This CDR3 comprises 15 residues. Looked up from germline, CDR1 is SGHRS and CDR2 is YFSETQ. Here the CDR3 reads CASSLVGQGNTEAFF. CDR3 coding DNA: TGCGCCAGCAGCTTGGTCGGACAGGGCAACACTGAAGCTTTCTTT.

V gene TRBV7-9 combines with J gene TRBJ1-4; TRBD1 agrees at 11 bases. The CDR3 sequence is 16 residues long. The V gene end was trimmed by 2 bases and the J gene end by 7 bases; junction bases not matched to a gene: 6. Germline CDR1 reads SEHNR; CDR2 reads FQNEAQ (reference sequence). Here the CDR3 reads CASSLSGQGGGEKLFF. CDR3 nucleotides: TGTGCCAGCAGCTTATCGGGACAGGGGGGTGGTGAAAAACTGTTTTTT.

The chain employs TRBV30 and TRBJ2-1; 8 bases fit TRBD2. The CDR3 covers 17 residues. Trimming took 1 base from V and 5 from J; bases not matched to a gene: 13. The germline gives CDR1 GTSNPN, CDR2 SVGIG (reference sequence). Written as DNA, the CDR3 is TGTGCCTGGAGTGAGACCGGGAGGGAGGCGGCACACAATGAGCAGTTCTTC. Amino acids: CAWSETGREAAHNEQFF.